This paragraph covers one T cell receptor beta chain sequence. Its antigen is unknown. The sample comes from a study of blood T cells in healthy people across ages. Next came a second PCR, run for roughly 6 to 11 cycles, which used a sample-barcoded 5' primer along with a J-beta primer mix. MiXCR was run by TCRdb on the 5' RACE reads, yielding one entry per CDR3 protein. The sample yields roughly 1.9 million distinct CDR3 sequences, more than 35% seen once. Study-level findings and limits: Diversity estimates drawn from one million T cells were deemed underestimates. Shifts in expanded clonotypes may have been confounded by donor CMV status, which was unknown.

Sequencing was carried out using blood. The TCR comes from a human donor in good health.

CDR3 protein: CATSRSSSNEQFF. The CDR3 region has the DNA TGTGCCACCAGCAGGAGCTCGAGCAATGAGCAGTTCTTC. The rearrangement joins TRBV15 to TRBJ2-1; D call uncertain. Per the germline V gene, CDR1 is LNHNV and CDR2 is YYDKDF (reference sequence). The germline V and J ends were trimmed by 3 bases and 6 bases, with 9 bases remaining between them. This CDR3 region has 13 residues.